This passage covers 30 T cell receptor beta chains from one sample sequenced in a study of blood T cell repertoires in COVID-19 (dated by TCRdb to about 2020). Library preparation employed the immunoSEQ multiplex PCR assay. As stored in TCRdb, this immuneACCESS dataset retains in-frame rearrangements with V and J assigned. A fraction of the clones does not appear; measured against another copy, unresolved V genes explain less than half of the discrepancy, and the remainder lacks a known reason. Across this sample there are around 330,000 clones, with around nine tenths seen only once. Together, the top ten hold approximately 2.5% of the sample. The sample comprised PBMCs or T cells enriched from blood (not recorded which). These TCRs come from a man aged 60-69 years who had recovered from COVID-19.

J is TRBJ2-3 and V is TRBV7-2; no clear D. V was shortened by 1 base and J by 0 bases, with 8 bases between the two germline ends. This CDR3 has 15 residues. Germline CDR1 is SGHTA and CDR2 is FQGNSA. The CDR3 region has the DNA TGTGCCAGCAGCTTAGTTTCTAGAAGCACAGATACGCAGTATTTT. Protein product: CASSLVSRSTDTQYF.

In DNA form, the CDR3 reads TGTGCCAGCAGTTACTCGGCGGGCTCAAACACCGGGGAGCTGTTTTTT. Amino acids: CASSYSAGSNTGELFF. The V gene is TRBV6-5, the J gene TRBJ2-2; possible D gene TRBD2, 5 bases. There are 16 residues in the CDR3. The germline gives CDR1 MNHEY, CDR2 SVGAGI. Deletions cut 0 bases from V and 2 bases from J, with 10 bases between.

DNA of the CDR3: TGTGCCAGCAGCTCCCGGGATCGTGGTGACGGCACTGAAGCTTTCTTT. Its protein product is CASSSRDRGDGTEAFF. This chain connects TRBV7-9 to TRBJ1-1; D gene ambiguous. Germline CDR1 SEHNR, CDR2 FQNEAQ (reference sequence). CDR3 length: 16 amino acids. V was pared by 4 bases and J by 4 bases, with 19 bases between.

V usage is TRBV2 and J usage is TRBJ2-5; tentative D call: TRBD1 (6 bases). The ends were cut back, 8 bases at V and 4 bases at J, with 17 bases in the middle. The germline V gene encodes CDR1 SNHLY and CDR2 FYNNEI. This CDR3 region has 14 residues. In DNA, the CDR3 is TGTGCCAGCTATAGGTGGGGGCTGGGAGAGACCCAGTACTTC. Translated: CASYRWGLGETQYF.

The genes are TRBV20-1 and TRBJ1-1; D possibly corresponds to TRBD1 (5 bases). The CDR3 contains 13 residues. V lost 3 bases, J lost 5 bases, and 13 bases lay in between. Germline CDR1 DFQATT, CDR2 SNEGSKA (reference sequence). The CDR3 DNA sequence: TGCAGTGCTAGTAACACAGGAACGACTGAAGCTTTCTTT. Its protein product is CSASNTGTTEAFF.

The rearrangement uses TRBV5-1 and TRBJ2-2; D unclear. CDR1 is SGHRS, CDR2 YFSETQ, per germline. This CDR3 has 15 amino acids. The germline V and J ends were trimmed by 6 bases and 3 bases, with 15 bases remaining between them. In nucleotides, the CDR3 is TGCGCCAGCAAGCTTGCCGAGTTAGACACCGGGGAGCTGTTTTTT. Protein: CASKLAELDTGELFF.

The chain carries TRBV5-1 and TRBJ1-1; D is ambiguous. Trimming took off 2 bases at V and 5 bases at J, with 7 bases between the two ends. Germline CDR1 and CDR2: SGHRS and YFSETQ. There are 12 residues in the CDR3. For the CDR3, the DNA is TGCGCCAGCAGCTTTTCGCAGACTGAAGCTTTCTTT. Its translation is CASSFSQTEAFF.

CDR3 amino acids: CASSPSYYGYTF. CDR3 in DNA: TGTGCCAGCAGCCCGTCCTACTATGGCTACACCTTC. This chain joins TRBV7-9 and TRBJ1-2; D not certain. This CDR3 is built from 12 residues. The germline CDR1 and CDR2 sequences are SEHNR and FQNEAQ (reference sequence). V lost 5 bases, J lost 3 bases, and 7 bases lay in between.

This clone was seen more than once but under ten times. This chain connects TRBV7-3 to TRBJ1-2; no reliable D call. Trimming shortened V by 1 base and J by 6 bases, and 9 bases separated the two germline ends. Germline V gives CDR1 SGHTA, CDR2 FQGTGA. The CDR3 has 13 amino acids. CDR3: CASSLSGSDGYTF. CDR3 DNA sequence: TGTGCCAGCAGCTTAAGCGGTTCTGATGGCTACACCTTC.

The rearrangement joins TRBV7-2 to TRBJ1-2, with TRBD1 matching over 8 bases. The V gene's germline CDR1 is SGHTA and CDR2 FQGNSA. CDR3 length: 15 amino acids. The V segment lost 4 bases and the J segment 3 bases; nucleotides outside the gene matches: 7. The CDR3 nucleotides are TGTGCCAGCAGCTCGGACAGGGAAGTAGACTATGGCTACACCTTC. It encodes CASSSDREVDYGYTF.

The chain has TRBV7-6 and TRBJ1-5, with D tentatively TRBD1 (6 bases). The CDR3 totals 16 residues. Per the germline V gene, CDR1 is SGHVS and CDR2 is FNYEAQ. Trimming stripped 1 base from V and 1 base from J, with 11 bases between. CDR3 coding DNA: TGTGCCAGCAGCTTAGGGCCGACAGGAAGCAATCAGCCCCAGCATTTT. It specifies CASSLGPTGSNQPQHF.

The chain joins TRBV29-1 to TRBJ1-1, with a weak D call TRBD1 (5 bases). V gave up 6 bases and J gave up 0 bases, with 17 bases separating them. This CDR3 has 15 residues. CDR1 and CDR2 (germline): SQVTM, ANQGSEA. The CDR3 nucleotides read TGCAGCGTGACAGAGGACACCGTACTGAACACTGAAGCTTTCTTT. It specifies CSVTEDTVLNTEAFF.

The genes are TRBV18 and TRBJ2-3, with 8 bases identical to TRBD2. CDR3 length: 14 residues. V gave up 5 bases and J gave up 2 bases; unmatched junction bases: 3. Germline CDR1 reads KGHSH; CDR2 reads LQKENI. The CDR3 nucleotides read TGTGCCAGCTCAACTGGACTAGCCACAGATACGCAGTATTTT. It encodes CASSTGLATDTQYF. The full variable domain, with the rest looked up from reference TRBV18 and TRBJ2-3, is NAGVMQNPRHLVRRRGQEARLRCSPMKGHSHVYWYRQLPEEGLKFMVYLQKENIIDESGMPKERFSAEFPKEGPSILRIQQVVRGDSAAYFCASSTGLATDTQYFGPGTRLTVL.

The chain links TRBV7-9 to TRBJ1-5; TRBD1 agrees at 9 bases. Germline values: CDR1 SEHNR, CDR2 FQNEAQ (reference sequence). The V segment lost 1 base and the J segment 6 bases; nucleotides outside the gene matches: 4. This CDR3 is 15 amino acids long. CDR3 DNA sequence: TGTGCCAGCAGCTTAGACCCACAGGGGGCTCAGCCCCAGCATTTT. It is translated as CASSLDPQGAQPQHF.

The rearrangement links TRBV7-2 to TRBJ1-5; perhaps TRBD1 as D (6 bases). The CDR3 consists of 13 residues. The V gene's germline CDR1 is SGHTA and CDR2 FQGNSA. V lost 5 bases, J lost 6 bases, and 11 bases lay in between. The CDR3 sequence: CASSPQGSQPQHF. In DNA, the CDR3 is TGTGCCAGCAGCCCACAGGGTTCTCAGCCCCAGCATTTT.

V and J are TRBV5-5 and TRBJ1-5, with 11 positions matching TRBD1. The germline CDR1 and CDR2 sequences are SGHKS and YYEKEE (reference sequence). V dropped 4 bases and J dropped 7; count of bases not matched to a gene: 13. This CDR3 contains 17 residues. The CDR3 DNA reads as TGTGCCAGCAGCCGAGGGCTGGGACAGGGGGGAGGACAGCCCCAGCATTTT. It codes for CASSRGLGQGGGQPQHF.

The rearrangement joins TRBV5-6 to TRBJ1-3; D not certain. V was cut by 2 bases and J by 0 bases, with 12 bases left in between. The CDR3 totals 16 residues. Germline V gene lookup returns CDR1 SGHDT and CDR2 YYEEEE. The CDR3, as DNA: TGTGCCAGCAGCTTTGGGTCGGGGAGCTCTGGAAACACCATATATTTT. Translation gives CASSFGSGSSGNTIYF. Drawing the rest from reference TRBV5-6 and TRBJ1-3, the complete variable domain is DAGVTQSPTHLIKTRGQQVTLRCSPKSGHDTVSWYQQALGQGPQFIFQYYEEEERQRGNFPDRFSGHQFPNYSSELNVNALLLGDSALYLCASSFGSGSSGNTIYFGEGSWLTVV.

The gene calls are TRBV29-1 and TRBJ2-3; 7 nucleotides agree with TRBD2. In germline, CDR1 is SQVTM, CDR2 ANQGSEA. V lost 3 bases, J lost 8 bases, and 8 bases stayed unmatched. This CDR3 has 13 amino acids. CDR3 coding DNA: TGCAGCGTTGACTTGACGACTAGCCCTACGCAGTATTTT. Amino acid sequence: CSVDLTTSPTQYF.

The chain combines TRBV3-1 (or the pseudogene TRBV3-2) with TRBJ1-5, with a possible D match to TRBD1 (6 bases). The length of the CDR3 is 14 residues. Trimming removed 1 base at V and 4 bases at J, with 8 bases between. Germline V gene data show CDR1 as LGHDT and CDR2 as YNNKEL (reference sequence). CDR3: CASSQVDSNQPQHF. The CDR3 DNA sequence: TGTGCCAGCAGCCAAGTGGACAGTAATCAGCCCCAGCATTTT.

The J gene is TRBJ2-1, the V gene TRBV2; D unclear. In germline, CDR1 is SNHLY, CDR2 FYNNEI. CDR3 length equals 13 residues. V gave up 3 bases and J gave up 4 bases, with 7 bases separating them. This CDR3 is CASSEGRYNEQFF. For the CDR3, the DNA is TGTGCCAGCAGTGAGGGCAGATACAATGAGCAGTTCTTC.

This clone has just one count. Other DNA sequences from this sample encode an identical CDR3 as well. The genes are TRBV7-9 and TRBJ1-1, with unresolved D. Between the trimmed V and J ends, which lost 6 bases and 4 bases, there was a span of 6 bases. CDR3 length: 11 amino acids. CDR1 is SEHNR, CDR2 FQNEAQ, per germline (reference sequence). The CDR3 sequence: CASRRGTEAFF. The CDR3 nucleotides read TGTGCCAGCAGGCGGGGCACTGAAGCTTTCTTT.

The chain carries TRBV20-1 and TRBJ2-7, with D possibly matching TRBD2 (5 bases). Trimming shortened V by 6 bases and J by 1 base, and 16 bases separated the two germline ends. The CDR3 totals 14 residues. Germline V CDR1 and CDR2: DFQATT, SNEGSKA (reference sequence). The CDR3 DNA reads as TGCAGTGCCAGTCAGCGGAGCTTATCCTACGAGCAGTACTTC. Its protein is CSASQRSLSYEQYF.

This chain connects TRBV28 to TRBJ2-1, with TRBD1 as a possible D gene (5 bases). V was cut by 6 bases and J by 9 bases, with 12 bases left in between. Germline V lookup: CDR1 MDHEN, CDR2 SYDVKM. The length of the CDR3 is 12 residues. CDR3 loop: CASSQRGAEQFF. As DNA, the CDR3 is TGTGCCAGCAGCCAACGTGGGGCTGAGCAGTTCTTC. Full variable domain (remainder filled in from reference TRBV28 and TRBJ2-1): DVKVTQSSRYLVKRTGEKVFLECVQDMDHENMFWYRQDPGLGLRLIYFSYDVKMKEKGDIPEGYSVSREKKERFSLILESASTNQTSMYLCASSQRGAEQFFGPGTRLTVL.

The rearrangement links TRBV2 to TRBJ1-4; 12 nucleotides line up with TRBD1. V trimming: 6 bases; J trimming: 6 bases; junction bases outside the gene matches: 2. CDR3 size: 14 residues. CDR1 SNHLY and CDR2 FYNNEI come from the germline V gene. CDR3 DNA sequence: TGTGCCAGCAGCCGGGACAGGGGGCATGAAAAACTGTTTTTT. Protein: CASSRDRGHEKLFF.

J is TRBJ1-5 and V is TRBV4-3; tentative D call: TRBD1 (6 bases). The CDR3 is 16 residues long. Germline CDR1 is LGHNA and CDR2 is YSLEER. V dropped 3 bases and J dropped 3 bases, with 15 bases sitting between them. CDR3 in DNA: TGCGCCAGCAGCCAGGGGCTCGACAGGAACAATCAGCCCCAGCATTTT. It is translated as CASSQGLDRNNQPQHF.

The chain is built from TRBV6-6 and TRBJ1-3, with D possibly TRBD1 on 5 matching bases. Trimming pared 6 bases from V and 0 bases from J, leaving 15 bases between. The CDR3 loop spans 16 amino acids. Germline-derived CDR1 and CDR2 are MNHNY and SVGAGI (reference sequence). CDR3 sequence (DNA): TGTGCCAGCAGACCCGCGTCAGGGTCCTCTGGAAACACCATATATTTT. It is translated as CASRPASGSSGNTIYF.

The gene calls are TRBV3-1 (or the pseudogene TRBV3-2) and TRBJ2-3; 12 nucleotides match TRBD2. CDR1 and CDR2 (germline): LGHDT, YNNKEL (reference sequence). Trimming cost V 1 base and J 7 bases; bases outside gene matches: 3. The CDR3 runs to 15 residues. The CDR3 sequence: CASSQAWTSGNTQYF. The CDR3 DNA reads TGTGCCAGCAGCCAAGCTTGGACTAGCGGGAATACGCAGTATTTT.

V and J are TRBV11-1 and TRBJ2-2; 11 bases agree with TRBD2. Germline trimming cut 5 bases from V and 4 bases from J; bases unmatched to any gene: 3. Per the germline V gene, CDR1 is SGHAT and CDR2 is FQDESV (reference sequence). CDR3 length: 15 amino acids. DNA of the CDR3: TGTGCCAGCAGCACCGGGACTAGCGGCACCGGGGAGCTGTTTTTT. Its protein is CASSTGTSGTGELFF. Filled out from reference TRBV11-1 and TRBJ2-2, the complete variable domain reads EAEVAQSPRYKITEKSQAVAFWCDPISGHATLYWYRQILGQGPELLVQFQDESVVDDSQLPKDRFSAERLKGVDSTLKIQPAELGDSAMYLCASSTGTSGTGELFFGEGSRLTVL.

CDR3 in amino acids: CASSQDPVATNEKLFF. CDR3 nucleotides: TGTGCCAGCAGCCAAGATCCGGTGGCAACTAATGAAAAACTGTTTTTT. This chain joins TRBV3-1 (or the pseudogene TRBV3-2) and TRBJ1-4; D not resolved. Trimming removed 0 bases at V and 0 bases at J, with 8 bases between. CDR1 is LGHDT and CDR2 is YNNKEL in the germline V gene (reference sequence). The CDR3 contains 16 residues.

V is TRBV18 and J is TRBJ2-7, with D perhaps TRBD2 (5 bases). Germline V lookup: CDR1 KGHSH, CDR2 LQKENI. The V end was cut by 5 bases, the J end by 3 bases, with 17 bases between. CDR3 length: 15 amino acids. CDR3 in amino acids: CASSSPPDGDYEQYF. In nucleotides, the CDR3 is TGTGCCAGCTCATCCCCCCCTGACGGGGACTACGAGCAGTACTTC.